The present entry profiles one T cell receptor beta chain with its context. The data originate from a study of blood T cell repertoires in COVID-19. CDR3 length: 14 residues. The ends lost 3 bases at V and 3 bases at J; junction bases unmatched: 4. Germline lookup yields CDR1 SGHDT and CDR2 YYEEEE. Assay: immunoSEQ multiplex PCR; the TCRdb copy retains only in-frame clones and omits some. The repertoire has under 250,000 clones, more than 80% of them found once; the top ten carry more than 5.5%. What was sequenced was peripheral blood. This sequence originates from a human donor in a cohort sampled during active COVID-19. J is TRBJ1-1 and V is TRBV5-6; 8 bases match TRBD1. CDR3 region: CASSYRTGYTEAFF. CDR3 nucleotide sequence: TGTGCCAGCAGCTATCGGACAGGGTACACTGAAGCTTTCTTT.